This note documents a single TCR beta chain sequence. Its matching antigen is unknown. The data were obtained in a study of Graves' ophthalmopathy and Graves' hyperthyroidism. TCR beta CDR3 regions were amplified from RNA transcripts. Scientists carried out first-round RT-PCR using HTBI primers and then a second-round multiplex PCR. TCRdb redid the calling of the multiplex PCR reads with MiXCR, one entry per CDR3 protein. The sample lists more than 1,000,000 distinct CDR3 sequences, about 35% occurring once. Trimming stripped 3 bases from V and 6 bases from J, with 8 bases between. Germline lookup yields CDR1 LNHNV and CDR2 YYDKDF (reference sequence). The CDR3 totals 12 residues. General study points: Discriminating ophthalmopathy from stable hyperthyroidism, a 13-signature model attained a sensitivity of about 88% and a specificity of roughly 81%.

The TCR was taken from an adult man with Graves' hyperthyroidism. This rearrangement joins TRBV15 to TRBJ2-5; D is possibly TRBD2 (6 bases). Sequences were obtained from peripheral blood or thyroid tissue (not recorded which). The CDR3 here is CATSSGGQTQYF. The CDR3, as DNA: TGTGCCACCAGCAGCGGGGGACAGACCCAGTACTTC. The entire variable domain, with the rest obtained from reference TRBV15 and TRBJ2-5, is as follows: DAMVIQNPRYQVTQFGKPVTLSCSQTLNHNVMYWYQQKSSQAPKLLFHYYDKDFNNEADTPDNFQSRRPNTSFCFLDIRSPGLGDTAMYLCATSSGGQTQYFGPGTRLLVL.